This T cell receptor (beta chain) was sequenced for a study of radiation and T cells in renal cell carcinoma. General study findings and limits: No pretreatment tumor biopsies were available for baseline clonotypes. Top tumor clonotypes rose in blood 2 weeks post-radiation, then contracted.

Time point noted: blood 2 weeks post-SBRT. Treatment: 15 Gy SBRT to primary tumor, nephrectomy 4 weeks later. Blood was sampled at baseline, 2 weeks and 4 weeks after SBRT. Clear cell pathology was present in this patient's renal cell carcinoma. TCRdb's table, derived via immunoSEQ multiplex PCR, lists solely in-frame clones and lacks some. The sample yields 150,000 to 160,000 clones, about nine tenths seen once. Concerning this clone itself: Antigen specificity is unknown.

The length of the CDR3 is 15 residues. CDR1 is SGHNT and CDR2 is YYREEE in the germline V gene (reference sequence). Trimming took 2 bases from V and 7 from J; bases not matched to a gene: 6. The V gene is TRBV5-4, the J gene TRBJ1-4, with 9 bases aligning to TRBD1. The sample in question was blood, obtained from a patient whose treatment included radiotherapy and nephrectomy. The sequence was obtained from a woman aged 50 to 60 with renal cell carcinoma. CDR3 coding DNA: TGTGCCAGCAGCTTTGAGCTGGACAGGGGTGAAAAACTGTTTTTT. Protein: CASSFELDRGEKLFF.